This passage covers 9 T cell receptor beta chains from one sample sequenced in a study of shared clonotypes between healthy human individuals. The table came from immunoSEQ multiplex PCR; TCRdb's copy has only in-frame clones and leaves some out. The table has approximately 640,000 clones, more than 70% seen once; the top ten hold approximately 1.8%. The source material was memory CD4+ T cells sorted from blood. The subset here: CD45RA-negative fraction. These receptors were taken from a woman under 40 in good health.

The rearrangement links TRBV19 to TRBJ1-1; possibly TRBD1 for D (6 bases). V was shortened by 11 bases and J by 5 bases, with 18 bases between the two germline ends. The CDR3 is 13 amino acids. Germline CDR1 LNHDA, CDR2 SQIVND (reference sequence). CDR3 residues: CALKPSQGTEAFF. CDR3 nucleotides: TGTGCCCTCAAGCCTTCACAGGGAACTGAAGCTTTCTTT.

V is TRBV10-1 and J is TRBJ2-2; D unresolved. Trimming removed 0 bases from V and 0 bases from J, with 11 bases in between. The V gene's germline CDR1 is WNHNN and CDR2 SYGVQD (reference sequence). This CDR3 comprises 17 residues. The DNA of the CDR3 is TGCGCCAGCAGTGAGTCGCTTGGATCTACGAACACCGGGGAGCTGTTTTTT. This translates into CASSESLGSTNTGELFF.

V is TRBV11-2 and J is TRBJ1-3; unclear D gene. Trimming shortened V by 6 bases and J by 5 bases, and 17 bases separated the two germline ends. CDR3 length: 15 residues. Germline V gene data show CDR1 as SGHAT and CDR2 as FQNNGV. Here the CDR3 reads CASRNPAVFRNTIYF. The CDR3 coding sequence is TGTGCCAGCAGAAACCCCGCAGTGTTTCGAAACACCATATATTTT.

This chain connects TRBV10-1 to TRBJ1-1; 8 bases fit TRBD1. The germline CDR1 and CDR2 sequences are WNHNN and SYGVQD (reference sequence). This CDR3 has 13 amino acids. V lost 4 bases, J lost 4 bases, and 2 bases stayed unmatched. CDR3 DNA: TGCGCCAGCAGTGTGGACAGGGCCACTGAAGCTTTCTTT. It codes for CASSVDRATEAFF.

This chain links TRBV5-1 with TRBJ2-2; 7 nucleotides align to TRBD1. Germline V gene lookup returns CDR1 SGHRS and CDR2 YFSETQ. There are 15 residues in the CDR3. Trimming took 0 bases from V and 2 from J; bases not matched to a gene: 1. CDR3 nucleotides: TGCGCCAGCAGCTTGGGGGACAGAAACACCGGGGAGCTGTTTTTT. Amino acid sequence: CASSLGDRNTGELFF.

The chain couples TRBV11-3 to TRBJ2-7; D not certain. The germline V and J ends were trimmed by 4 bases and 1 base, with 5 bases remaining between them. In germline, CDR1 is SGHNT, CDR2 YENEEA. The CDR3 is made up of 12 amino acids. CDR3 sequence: CASSSRSYEQYF. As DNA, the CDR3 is TGTGCCAGCAGCTCCAGGTCCTACGAGCAGTACTTC.

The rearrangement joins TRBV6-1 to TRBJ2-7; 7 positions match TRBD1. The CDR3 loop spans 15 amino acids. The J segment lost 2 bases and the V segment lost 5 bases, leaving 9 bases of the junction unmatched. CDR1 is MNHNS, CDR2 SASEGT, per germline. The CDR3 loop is CASSKHLTGPYEQYF. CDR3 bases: TGTGCCAGCAGTAAACACCTGACAGGGCCCTACGAGCAGTACTTC.

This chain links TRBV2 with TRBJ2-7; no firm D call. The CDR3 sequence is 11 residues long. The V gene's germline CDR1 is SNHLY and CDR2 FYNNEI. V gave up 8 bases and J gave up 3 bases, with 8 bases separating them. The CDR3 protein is CASGYSYEQYF. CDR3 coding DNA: TGTGCCAGCGGTTACAGCTACGAGCAGTACTTC.

The DNA for the CDR3 is TGTGCCAGCAGTTCCCAAACGACAGGCCTAGCCAAAAACATTCAGTACTTC. Encoded protein: CASSSQTTGLAKNIQYF. This sequence joins TRBV28 and TRBJ2-4; a weak D match, TRBD1 (6 bases). In germline, CDR1 is MDHEN, CDR2 SYDVKM. Trimming stripped 4 bases from V and 0 bases from J, with 16 bases between. The CDR3 is 17 residues long.